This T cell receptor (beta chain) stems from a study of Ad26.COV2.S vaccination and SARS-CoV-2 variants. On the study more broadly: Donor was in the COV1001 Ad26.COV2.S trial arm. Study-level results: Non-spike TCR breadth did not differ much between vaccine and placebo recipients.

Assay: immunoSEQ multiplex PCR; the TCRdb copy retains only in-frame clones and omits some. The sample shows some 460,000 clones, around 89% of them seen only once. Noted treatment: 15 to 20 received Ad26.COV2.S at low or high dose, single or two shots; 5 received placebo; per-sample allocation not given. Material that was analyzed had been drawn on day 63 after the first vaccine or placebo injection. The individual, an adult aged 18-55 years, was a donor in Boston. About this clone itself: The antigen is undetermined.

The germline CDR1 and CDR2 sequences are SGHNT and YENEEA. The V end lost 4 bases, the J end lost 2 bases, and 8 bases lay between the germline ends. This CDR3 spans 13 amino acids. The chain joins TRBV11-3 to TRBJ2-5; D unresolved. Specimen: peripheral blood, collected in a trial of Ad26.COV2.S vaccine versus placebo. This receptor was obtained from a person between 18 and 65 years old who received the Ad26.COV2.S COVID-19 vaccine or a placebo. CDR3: CASSSGPQETQYF. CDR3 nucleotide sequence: TGTGCCAGCAGCTCAGGACCGCAAGAGACCCAGTACTTC.